This TCR beta chain emerged from a study of blood T cell repertoires in COVID-19. Germline assignment: CDR1 SNHLY and CDR2 FYNNEI. V shed 3 bases and J shed 5 bases, with 10 bases lying between them. This CDR3 region has 13 residues. The table came from immunoSEQ multiplex PCR; TCRdb's copy has only in-frame clones and leaves some out. The data show about 170,000 clones, approximately 86% seen once. The receptor comes from a woman aged 80 or over with COVID-19, enrolled during active disease. The gene calls are TRBV2 and TRBJ2-5; D might be TRBD1 (6 bases). Sequenced sample: peripheral blood. Here the CDR3 DNA reads TGTGCCAGCAGTGAGGGGGCGCGGGAGACCCAGTACTTC. This encodes CASSEGARETQYF.